These 5 T cell receptor beta chains were all obtained from the same sample, sequenced in a study of cytomegalovirus exposure and HLA in healthy donors listed by TCRdb under 2017. The library was generated by the immunoSEQ multiplex PCR assay. The multiplex PCR relied on a mix of 60 forward primers for TCR Vbeta segments and 13 reverse primers for TCR Jbeta segments. Here the immuneACCESS table is served through TCRdb, limited to in-frame sequences with V and J called. Missing clones are a known gap in these copies; in checked studies unresolved V genes cover under half, and the rest lacks a known reason. The table for this sample lists roughly 120,000 clones. Together, the top ten hold 2% to 2.5% of the sample. The sequenced sample consisted of PBMCs. These receptors were taken from a man aged 35 to 55 in good health and CMV-seronegative.

The J gene is TRBJ2-7, the V gene TRBV6-1, with TRBD2 matching over 13 bases. Germline CDR1 MNHNS, CDR2 SASEGT. The V gene end was trimmed by 4 bases and the J gene end by 7 bases; junction bases not matched to a gene: 4. The CDR3 contains 14 residues. The CDR3 DNA follows: TGTGCCAGCAGTGGGACTAGCGGGAGAGGGGAGCAGTACTTC. It is translated as CASSGTSGRGEQYF.

This chain connects TRBV5-6 to TRBJ1-2; D uncertain. This CDR3 spans 12 amino acids. Germline V gene lookup returns CDR1 SGHDT and CDR2 YYEEEE. Trimming left V 1 base short and J 7 bases short, with 8 bases between. CDR3 sequence reads: CASSLRAGGYTF. CDR3 DNA: TGTGCCAGCAGCTTGCGGGCGGGTGGCTACACCTTC.

J is TRBJ2-1 and V is TRBV7-6; the D is unclear. Germline V gives CDR1 SGHVS, CDR2 FNYEAQ. CDR3 length: 15 residues. V gave up 4 bases and J gave up 0 bases, with 10 bases separating them. Here the CDR3 DNA reads TGTGCCAGCAGCTCCCCGAGAAGCTCCTACAATGAGCAGTTCTTC. This sequence encodes CASSSPRSSYNEQFF.

The chain is built from TRBV6-6 and TRBJ2-2; TRBD1 aligns across 8 bases. Germline V gene sequence: CDR1 MNHNY, CDR2 SVGAGI (reference sequence). The CDR3 is 16 amino acids. V gave up 5 bases and J gave up 4 bases; unmatched junction bases: 9. The CDR3 coding sequence is TGTGCCAGCAGTCCCACAGACAGGGGCCCCACCGGGGAGCTGTTTTTT. This gives the protein CASSPTDRGPTGELFF.

The chain joins TRBV27 to TRBJ1-4; 7 nucleotides line up with TRBD1. V lost 3 bases to trimming and J lost 0 bases; unmatched junction nucleotides: 4. From germline, CDR1 is MNHEY and CDR2 SMNVEV (reference sequence). This CDR3 comprises 16 residues. Written as DNA, the CDR3 is TGTGCCAGCAGTTTTGGGGACAGACCAACTAATGAAAAACTGTTTTTT. It translates to CASSFGDRPTNEKLFF.